Sequencing of this TCR beta chain was carried out in a study of T cell changes during pregnancy in multiple sclerosis. Produced via immunoSEQ multiplex PCR; TCRdb's table is partial and in-frame only. Altogether over 90,000 clones are present, about 91% being singletons, with the ten largest covering approximately 0.97%. This CDR3 spans 15 amino acids. V was pared by 5 bases and J by 4 bases, with 7 bases of the junction left unmatched. Germline V gene lookup returns CDR1 PRHDT and CDR2 FYEKMQ (reference sequence). Sequenced material: peripheral blood, taken before pregnancy. This receptor was identified in a female donor with multiple sclerosis, enrolled in a pregnancy study. The rearrangement links TRBV13 to TRBJ1-1; 10 positions agree with TRBD1. The CDR3 reads CASSVWRDRGTEAFF. The CDR3 region has the DNA TGTGCCAGCAGCGTCTGGCGGGACAGGGGCACTGAAGCTTTCTTT.